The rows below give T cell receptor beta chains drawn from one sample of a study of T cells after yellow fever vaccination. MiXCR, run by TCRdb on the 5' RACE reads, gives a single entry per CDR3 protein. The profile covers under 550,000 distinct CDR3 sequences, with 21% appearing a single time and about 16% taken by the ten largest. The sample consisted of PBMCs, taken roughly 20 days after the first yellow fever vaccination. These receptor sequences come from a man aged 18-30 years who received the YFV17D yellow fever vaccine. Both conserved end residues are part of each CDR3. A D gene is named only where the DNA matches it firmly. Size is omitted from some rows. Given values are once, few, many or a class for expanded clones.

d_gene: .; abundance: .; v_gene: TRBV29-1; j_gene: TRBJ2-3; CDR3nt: TGCAGCGTTGCAGCAGGACAGAACACAGATACGCAGTATTTT; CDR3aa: CSVAAGQNTDTQYF
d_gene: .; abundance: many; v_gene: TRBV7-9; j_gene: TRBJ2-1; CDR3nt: TGTGCCAGCAGCTCCGCCTTGCGGACGGGGGACTACAATGAGCAGTTCTTC; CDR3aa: CASSSALRTGDYNEQFF
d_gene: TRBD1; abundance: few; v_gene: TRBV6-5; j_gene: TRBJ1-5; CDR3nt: TGTGCCAGCAGTCACAGGGGAGGGGATCAGCCCCAGCATTTT; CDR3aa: CASSHRGGDQPQHF
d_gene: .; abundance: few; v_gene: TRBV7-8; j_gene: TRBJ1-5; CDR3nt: TGTGCCAGCAGCTTAAAGCTGAGGAGCAATCAGCCCCAGCATTTT; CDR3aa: CASSLKLRSNQPQHF
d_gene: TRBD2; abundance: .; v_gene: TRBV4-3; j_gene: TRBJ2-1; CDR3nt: TGCGCCAGCAGCCAAGAAAGGACTAGCGGGGTTGAGAATGAGCAGTTCTTC; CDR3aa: CASSQERTSGVENEQFF
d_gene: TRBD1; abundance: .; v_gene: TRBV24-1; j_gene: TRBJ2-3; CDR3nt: TGTGCCACCAGTGATTTAAGGGCGGGACAGGGGGTAGATACGCAGTATTTT; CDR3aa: CATSDLRAGQGVDTQYF
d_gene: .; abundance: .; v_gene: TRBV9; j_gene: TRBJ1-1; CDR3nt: TGTGCCAGCAGCGTGGGTTCCGGGACCACTGAAGCTTTCTTT; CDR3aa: CASSVGSGTTEAFF
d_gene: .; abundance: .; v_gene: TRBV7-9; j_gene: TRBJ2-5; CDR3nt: TGTGCCAGCAGCTTAACCCCAGAGACCCAGTACTTC; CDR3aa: CASSLTPETQYF
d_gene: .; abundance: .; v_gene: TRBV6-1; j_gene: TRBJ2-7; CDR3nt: TGTGCCAGCGGGTGGGGTCGGCCAGGGTGGACCTACGAGCAGTACTTC; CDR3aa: CASGWGRPGWTYEQYF
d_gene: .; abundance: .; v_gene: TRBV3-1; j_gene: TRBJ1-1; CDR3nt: TGTGCCAGCAGCCCCTTGACGTGGTCCACTGAAGCTTTCTTT; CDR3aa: CASSPLTWSTEAFF
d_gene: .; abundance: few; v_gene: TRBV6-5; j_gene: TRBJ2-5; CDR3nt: TGTGCCAGCAGAAAGGGAGTCGCGCCCCAGTACTTC; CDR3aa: CASRKGVAPQYF
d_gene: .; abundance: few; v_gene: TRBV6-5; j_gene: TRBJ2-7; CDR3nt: TGTGCCAGCAGTTCAGGGACACTTACCTACGAGCAGTACTTC; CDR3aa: CASSSGTLTYEQYF
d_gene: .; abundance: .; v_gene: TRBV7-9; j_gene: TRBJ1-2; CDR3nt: TGTGCCAGCAGCCTTGAACCGATATTTACTAACTATGGCTACACCTTC; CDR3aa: CASSLEPIFTNYGYTF
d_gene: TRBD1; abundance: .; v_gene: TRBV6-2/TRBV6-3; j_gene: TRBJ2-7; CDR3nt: TGTGCCAGCAGAACGGACAGGGGTTTCGACGAGCAGTACTTC; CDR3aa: CASRTDRGFDEQYF
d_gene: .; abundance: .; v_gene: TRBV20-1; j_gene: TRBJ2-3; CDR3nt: TGCAGTGCTAGGGCCCGGGACATCACAGATACGCAGTATTTT; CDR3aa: CSARARDITDTQYF
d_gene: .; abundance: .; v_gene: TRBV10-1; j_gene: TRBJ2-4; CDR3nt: TGCGCCAGCAGTGAAAGTCGGGGAAACATTCAGTACTTC; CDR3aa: CASSESRGNIQYF
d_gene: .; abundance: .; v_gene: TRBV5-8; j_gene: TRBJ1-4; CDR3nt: TGTGCCAGCAGCTTGGAGGTTAATGAAAAACTGTTTTTT; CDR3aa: CASSLEVNEKLFF
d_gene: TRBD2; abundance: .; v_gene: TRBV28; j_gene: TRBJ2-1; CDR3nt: TGTGCCAGCAGTTTGACTAGCTGGGGGGATGAGCAGTTCTTC; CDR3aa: CASSLTSWGDEQFF
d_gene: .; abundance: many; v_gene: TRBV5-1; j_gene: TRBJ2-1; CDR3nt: TGCGCCAGCAGCTTCAATACCGGGAGTGACAATGAGCAGTTCTTC; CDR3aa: CASSFNTGSDNEQFF
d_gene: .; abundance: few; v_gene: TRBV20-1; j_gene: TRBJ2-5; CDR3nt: TGCAGTGCTAGACTTACGGGGAGAGAGACCCAGTACTTC; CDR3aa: CSARLTGRETQYF
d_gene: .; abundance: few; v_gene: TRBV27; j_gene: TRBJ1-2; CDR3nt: TGTGCCAGCAGTTTTACCGACAGAACGATCGGCTACACCTTC; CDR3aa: CASSFTDRTIGYTF
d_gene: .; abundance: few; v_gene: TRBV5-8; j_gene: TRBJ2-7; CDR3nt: TGTGCCAGCAGCTCTACCGGGACATGGAAAGCCTACGAGCAGTACTTC; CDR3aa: CASSSTGTWKAYEQYF
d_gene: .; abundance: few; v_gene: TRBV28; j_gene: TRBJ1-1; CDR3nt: TGTGCCAGCAGTTTTGGGGGCAAGGGGACTGAAGCTTTCTTT; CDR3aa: CASSFGGKGTEAFF
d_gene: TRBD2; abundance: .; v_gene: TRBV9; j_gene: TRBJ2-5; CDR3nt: TGTGCCAGCAGCGTCCGAGAGCGGGGACGCCAAGAGACCCAGTACTTC; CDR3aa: CASSVRERGRQETQYF
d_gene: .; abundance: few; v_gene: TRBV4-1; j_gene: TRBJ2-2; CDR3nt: TGCGCCAGCAGCCAAGAAGGCATGGACGGGGAGCTGTTTTTT; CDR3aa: CASSQEGMDGELFF
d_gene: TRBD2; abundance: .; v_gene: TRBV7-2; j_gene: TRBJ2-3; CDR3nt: TGTGCCAGCAGCCATAGCGGGTTTAGCACAGATACGCAGTATTTT; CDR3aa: CASSHSGFSTDTQYF
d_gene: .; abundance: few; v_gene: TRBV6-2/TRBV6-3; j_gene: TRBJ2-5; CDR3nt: TGTGCCAGCAGTGGACGGGAAGAGACCCAGTACTTC; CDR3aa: CASSGREETQYF
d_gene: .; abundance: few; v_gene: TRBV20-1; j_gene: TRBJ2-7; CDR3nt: TGCAGTGCTAGAGATCGCGGCTCCGCGCCAACCTACGAGCAGTACTTC; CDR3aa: CSARDRGSAPTYEQYF
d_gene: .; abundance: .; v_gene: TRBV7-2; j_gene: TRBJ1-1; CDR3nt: TGTGCCAGCAGCTTAGTAGCTGGAGCTTTCTTT; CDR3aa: CASSLVAGAFF
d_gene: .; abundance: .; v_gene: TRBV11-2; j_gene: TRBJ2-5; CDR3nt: TGTGCCAGCAGCTTTTTGGGGGCAGAGACCCAGTACTTC; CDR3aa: CASSFLGAETQYF
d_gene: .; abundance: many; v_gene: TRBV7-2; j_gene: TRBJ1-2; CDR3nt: TGTGCCAGCAGCTTGGCTGCTAACTATGGCTACACCTTC; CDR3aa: CASSLAANYGYTF
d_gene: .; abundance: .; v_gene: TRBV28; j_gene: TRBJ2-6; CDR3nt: TGTGCCAGCACCGGGACAAACTCTGGGGCCAACGTCCTGACTTTC; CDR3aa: CASTGTNSGANVLTF